This T cell receptor (beta chain) was recovered during a study of cytomegalovirus exposure and HLA in healthy donors. About this clone itself: Its target is unknown.

V was clipped by 5 bases and J by 0 bases; unmatched bases: 12. The CDR3 loop spans 19 amino acids. Sequencing was performed with immunoSEQ multiplex PCR; in TCRdb, only in-frame clones are kept and a portion is missing. The table records over 200,000 clones, over 80% of them present only once. Study results and limitations: The tendency of first-cohort TCR clusters to co-occur in the 100 to 150 validation repertoires emerged from a later analysis. The study recorded 150 to 200 TCR beta chains that were cytomegalovirus-associated.

The sequence was obtained from a woman aged 18-29 years in good health and CMV-seronegative. The specimen was PBMCs. The V gene is TRBV23-1, the J gene TRBJ1-5; 11 nucleotides align to TRBD1. TRBV23-1 is an open reading frame whose function is uncertain. The CDR3 nucleotides are TGCGCCAGCAGTACCGAACGGGACAGGGGGTCCCTTAGCAATCAGCCCCAGCATTTT. It codes for CASSTERDRGSLSNQPQHF.